This T cell receptor beta chain was found in a study of blood T cell repertoires in COVID-19. This clone has a handful of counts. The table came from immunoSEQ multiplex PCR; TCRdb's copy has only in-frame clones and leaves some out. The sample contains roughly 64,000 clones, more than 75% of which appear only once. The germline V gene encodes CDR1 KGHSH and CDR2 LQKENI. Trimming removed 3 bases from V and 2 bases from J; junction bases left unmatched: 10. The CDR3 is made up of 16 amino acids. The chain is built from TRBV18 and TRBJ2-7; 7 nucleotides agree with TRBD1. Sequenced material: peripheral blood. This TCR was sampled from a human donor in a cohort sampled during active COVID-19. CDR3 sequence: CASSPFGQEHTYEQYF. The CDR3 bases are TGTGCCAGCTCACCTTTTGGACAGGAGCATACCTACGAGCAGTACTTC.